The rows below give T cell receptor beta chains drawn from one sample of a study of PD-1 blockade in mismatch repair-deficient tumors. Only in-frame clones appear in the TCRdb table, and some are missing; sequencing was by immunoSEQ multiplex PCR. The data contain roughly 50,000 clones, more than 75% of them singletons. The source was peripheral blood, collected 4 weeks after starting pembrolizumab. The source of these receptors is an adult with mismatch repair-deficient cancer. CDR3s include the opening cysteine and the closing phenylalanine or tryptophan. D genes are given only for firm matches. Clone size is given for some rows only: seen once, a few or many times, or a class if the clone is expanded.

>.|TRBJ2-7|TRBV29-1|.
CSAGGTETSYEQYF
TGCAGTGCCGGGGGGACAGAGACATCCTACGAGCAGTACTTC
>.|TRBJ2-3|TRBV9|.
CASSVGGQPDTQYF
TGTGCCAGCAGCGTGGGGGGGCAGCCAGATACGCAGTATTTT
>.|TRBJ2-7|TRBV10-3|.
CAISPRIGPTYEQYF
TGTGCCATCAGCCCCCGCATAGGACCCACCTACGAGCAGTACTTC
>TRBD2|TRBJ2-2|TRBV6-5|.
CASSYSMTSGTGELFF
TGTGCCAGCAGTTACTCGATGACTAGCGGTACCGGGGAGCTGTTTTTT
>.|TRBJ1-1|TRBV4-1|once
CASSRLQVNTEAFF
TGCGCCAGCAGCCGCCTACAGGTAAACACTGAAGCTTTCTTT
>.|TRBJ2-3|TRBV10-2|.
CAIQGTDTQYF
TGCGCCATCCAAGGCACAGATACGCAGTATTTT
>TRBD2|TRBJ2-7|TRBV13|.
CASSSGTSGTYEQYF
TGTGCCAGCAGTTCCGGGACTAGCGGTACCTACGAGCAGTACTTC
>TRBD1|TRBJ2-5|TRBV19|once
CASGATAAGGLETQYF
TGTGCCAGTGGGGCGACGGCGGCAGGGGGCTTGGAGACCCAGTACTTC
>TRBD1|TRBJ1-3|TRBV30|once
CAWSSPGTGLNTIYF
TGTGCCTGGTCCAGCCCCGGGACAGGGCTCAACACCATATATTTT
>TRBD1|TRBJ2-5|TRBV30|.
CAWNTGTGQETQYF
TGTGCCTGGAACACCGGGACAGGACAAGAGACCCAGTACTTC
>.|TRBJ2-3|TRBV5-1|once
CASSLFTSTDTQYF
TGCGCCAGCAGCTTGTTCACTAGCACAGATACGCAGTATTTT
>TRBD2|TRBJ2-3|TRBV28|.
CASSKGGGADTQYF
TGTGCCAGCAGCAAGGGCGGGGGTGCAGATACGCAGTATTTT
>.|TRBJ1-5|TRBV5-6|few
CASSSWGVGQPQHF
TGTGCCAGCAGCTCGTGGGGCGTGGGTCAGCCCCAGCATTTT
>TRBD1|TRBJ2-5|TRBV27|.
CASSLYGTGGGETQYF
TGTGCCAGCAGTTTATACGGGACAGGGGGAGGCGAGACCCAGTACTTC